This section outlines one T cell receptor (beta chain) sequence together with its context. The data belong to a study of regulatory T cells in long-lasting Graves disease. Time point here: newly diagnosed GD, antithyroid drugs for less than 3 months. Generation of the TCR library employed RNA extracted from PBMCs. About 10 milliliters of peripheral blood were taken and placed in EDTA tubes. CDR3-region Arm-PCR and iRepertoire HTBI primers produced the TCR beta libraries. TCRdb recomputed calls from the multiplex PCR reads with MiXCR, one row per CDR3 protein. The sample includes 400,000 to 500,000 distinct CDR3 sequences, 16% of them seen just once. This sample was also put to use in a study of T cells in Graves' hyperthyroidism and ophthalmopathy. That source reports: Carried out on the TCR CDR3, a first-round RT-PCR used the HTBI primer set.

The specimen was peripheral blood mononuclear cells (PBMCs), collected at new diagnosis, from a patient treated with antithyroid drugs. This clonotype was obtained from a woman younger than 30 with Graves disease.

The DNA of the CDR3 is TGCGCCAGCAGCCAACCTACAACTAGCTACGAGCAGTACTTC. It translates to CASSQPTTSYEQYF. The rearrangement uses TRBV4-1 and TRBJ2-7; D possibly corresponds to TRBD2 (5 bases). V lost 2 bases to trimming and J lost 3 bases, with 11 bases between them. This CDR3 has 14 amino acids. Germline V gives CDR1 MGHRA, CDR2 YSYEKL.